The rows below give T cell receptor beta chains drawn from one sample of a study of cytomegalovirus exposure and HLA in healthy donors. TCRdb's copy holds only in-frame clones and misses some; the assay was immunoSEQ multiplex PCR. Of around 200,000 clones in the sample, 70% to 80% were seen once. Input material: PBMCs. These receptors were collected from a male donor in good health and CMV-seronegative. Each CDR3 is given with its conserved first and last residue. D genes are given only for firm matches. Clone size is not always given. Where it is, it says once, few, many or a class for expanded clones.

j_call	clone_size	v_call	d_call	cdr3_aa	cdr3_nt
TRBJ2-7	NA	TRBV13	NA	CASSITSYEQYF	TGTGCCAGCAGCATCACGTCCTACGAGCAGTACTTC
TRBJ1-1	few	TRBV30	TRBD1	CAWRLPPGQGNTEAFF	TGTGCCTGGAGGCTCCCACCGGGACAGGGGAACACTGAAGCTTTCTTT
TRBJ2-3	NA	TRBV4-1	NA	CASSPLSTDTQYF	TGCGCCAGCAGCCCCCTATCCACAGATACGCAGTATTTT
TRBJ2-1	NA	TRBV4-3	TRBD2	CASSQGTSRARFF	TGCGCCAGCAGCCAAGGGACTAGCCGGGCCCGGTTCTTC
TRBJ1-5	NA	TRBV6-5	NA	CASSLQGRNQPQHF	TGTGCCAGCAGTCTACAGGGCCGCAATCAGCCCCAGCATTTT
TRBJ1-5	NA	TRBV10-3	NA	CAISESQGTHSNQPQHF	TGTGCCATCAGTGAGTCTCAGGGTACCCATAGCAATCAGCCCCAGCATTTT
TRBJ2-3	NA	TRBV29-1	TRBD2	CSVERGGGVDTQYF	TGCAGCGTTGAAAGGGGCGGGGGGGTAGATACGCAGTATTTT
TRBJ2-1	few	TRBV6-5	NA	CATGEQSSYNEQFF	TGTGCCACCGGGGAGCAGAGCTCCTACAATGAGCAGTTCTTC
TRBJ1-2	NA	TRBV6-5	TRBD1	CASSYGTGGSGYTF	TGTGCCAGCAGTTACGGGACAGGGGGCAGCGGCTACACCTTC
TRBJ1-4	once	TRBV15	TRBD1	CATSMTTGTREKLFF	TGTGCCACCAGCATGACGACAGGGACGCGAGAAAAACTGTTTTTT
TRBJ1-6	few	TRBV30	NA	CAWSSGGGWDSPLHF	TGTGCCTGGAGTAGCGGTGGGGGCTGGGATTCACCCCTCCACTTT
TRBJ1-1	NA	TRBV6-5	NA	CASRQAPRAEAFF	TGTGCCAGCAGACAAGCCCCACGGGCTGAAGCTTTCTTT
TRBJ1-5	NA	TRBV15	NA	CATRRGAGEQPQHF	TGTGCCACCAGGAGAGGGGCGGGGGAACAGCCCCAGCATTTT
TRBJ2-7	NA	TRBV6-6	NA	CASSYLGLYEQYF	TGTGCCAGCAGCTATCTCGGACTCTACGAGCAGTACTTC
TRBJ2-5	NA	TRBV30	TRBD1	CAWRRTGKETQYF	TGTGCCTGGAGGAGGACAGGGAAAGAGACCCAGTACTTC
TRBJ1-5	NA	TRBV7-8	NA	CASSDAGYQEPQHF	TGTGCCAGCAGCGATGCGGGTTACCAAGAGCCCCAGCATTTT
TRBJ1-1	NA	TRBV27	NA	CASSLGGGTEAFF	TGTGCCAGCAGTTTAGGGGGGGGCACTGAAGCTTTCTTT
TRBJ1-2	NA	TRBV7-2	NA	CASSRMGGTGPYGYTF	TGTGCCAGCAGCCGAATGGGGGGAACCGGTCCCTATGGCTACACCTTC
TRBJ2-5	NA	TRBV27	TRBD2	CASRLSGSETQYF	TGTGCCAGCAGGCTTAGCGGGAGTGAGACCCAGTACTTC
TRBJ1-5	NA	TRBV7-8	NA	CASSLALTADSNQPQHF	TGTGCCAGCAGCTTAGCGCTAACAGCGGATAGCAATCAGCCCCAGCATTTT
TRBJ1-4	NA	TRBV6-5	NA	CASSGQINEKLFF	TGTGCCAGCAGTGGACAGATTAATGAAAAACTGTTTTTT
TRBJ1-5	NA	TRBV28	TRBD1	CASSLQGARNQPQHF	TGTGCCAGCAGTTTACAGGGGGCGCGTAATCAGCCCCAGCATTTT
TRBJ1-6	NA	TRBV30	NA	CAWLQGGSYNSPLHF	TGTGCCTGGTTACAGGGTGGCTCCTATAATTCACCCCTCCACTTT
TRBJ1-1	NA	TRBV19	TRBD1	CASSVHLGTGPSGAFF	TGTGCCAGTAGTGTGCATCTTGGGACAGGGCCCTCCGGAGCTTTCTTT
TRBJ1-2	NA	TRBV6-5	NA	CASSYSSEGIGGYTF	TGTGCCAGCAGTTACTCGTCGGAGGGTATCGGTGGCTACACCTTC
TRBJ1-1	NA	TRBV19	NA	CASSVGRNTEAFF	TGTGCCAGTAGCGTAGGGAGGAACACTGAAGCTTTCTTT
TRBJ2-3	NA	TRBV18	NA	CATSRGDTQYF	TGTGCCACCTCTCGCGGAGATACGCAGTATTTT
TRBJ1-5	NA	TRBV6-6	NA	CASSTRGRGNQPQHF	TGTGCCAGCAGTACCAGGGGCAGGGGCAATCAGCCCCAGCATTTT